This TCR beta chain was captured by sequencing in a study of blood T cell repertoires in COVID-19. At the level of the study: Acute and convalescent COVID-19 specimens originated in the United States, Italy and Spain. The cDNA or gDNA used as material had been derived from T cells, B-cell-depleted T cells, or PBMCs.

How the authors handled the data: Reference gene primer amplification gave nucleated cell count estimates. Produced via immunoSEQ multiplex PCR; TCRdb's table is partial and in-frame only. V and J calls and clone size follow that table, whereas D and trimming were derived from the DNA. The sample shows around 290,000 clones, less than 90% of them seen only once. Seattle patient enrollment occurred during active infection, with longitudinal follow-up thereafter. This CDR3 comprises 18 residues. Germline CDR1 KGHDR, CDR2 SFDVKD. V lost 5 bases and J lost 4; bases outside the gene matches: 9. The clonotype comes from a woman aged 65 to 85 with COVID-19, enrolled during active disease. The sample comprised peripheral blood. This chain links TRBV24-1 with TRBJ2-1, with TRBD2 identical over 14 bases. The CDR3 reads CATSALGLAGGTYNEQFF. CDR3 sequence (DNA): TGTGCCACCAGTGCCTTAGGACTAGCGGGGGGAACTTACAATGAGCAGTTCTTC.